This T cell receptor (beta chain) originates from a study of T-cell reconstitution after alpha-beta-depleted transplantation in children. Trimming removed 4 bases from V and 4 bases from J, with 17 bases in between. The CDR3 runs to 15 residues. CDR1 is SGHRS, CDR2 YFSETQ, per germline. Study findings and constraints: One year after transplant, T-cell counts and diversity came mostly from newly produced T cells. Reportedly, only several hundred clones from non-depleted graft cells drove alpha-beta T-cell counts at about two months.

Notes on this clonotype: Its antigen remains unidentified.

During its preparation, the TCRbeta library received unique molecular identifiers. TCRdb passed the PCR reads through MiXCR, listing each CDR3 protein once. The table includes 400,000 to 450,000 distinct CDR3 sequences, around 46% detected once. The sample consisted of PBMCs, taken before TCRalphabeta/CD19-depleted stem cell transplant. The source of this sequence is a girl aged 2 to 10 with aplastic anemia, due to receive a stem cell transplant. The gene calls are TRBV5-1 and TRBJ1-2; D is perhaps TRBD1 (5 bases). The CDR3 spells CASSRVGDVIYGYTF. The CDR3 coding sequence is TGCGCCAGCAGCCGCGTGGGGGACGTCATCTATGGCTACACCTTC.